A single sample gave rise to the 19 T cell receptor beta chains below, sequenced in a study of T cell therapy after organ transplantation. Time point given: 4-8 weeks after completion of therapy. These receptors' targets are unknown. Profiled with immunoSEQ multiplex PCR; TCRdb holds only in-frame clones, not every one. The sample contains 15,000 to 20,000 clones, about four fifths of which appear only once. The sequencing used CD8+ T cells from blood, collected after autologous CMV-specific T cell therapy. The receptor source for this set is a human patient who had received a solid organ transplant and had CMV disease. Some of the T cells might come from the graft donor.

The CDR3 region is CASSPNQAGNYEQYF. CDR3 nucleotide sequence: TGCGCCAGCAGCCCCAATCAGGCAGGGAATTACGAGCAGTACTTC. J is TRBJ2-7 and V is TRBV4-3; the D gene is possibly TRBD1 (5 bases). The CDR3 loop spans 15 amino acids. Trimming stripped 4 bases from V and 4 bases from J, with 17 bases between. Per the germline V gene, CDR1 is LGHNA and CDR2 is YSLEER.

In this sample, this clone turned up a few times. The chain combines TRBV7-9 with TRBJ1-1, with TRBD1 identical over 7 bases. Germline lookup yields CDR1 SEHNR and CDR2 FQNEAQ (reference sequence). The length of the CDR3 is 13 residues. Unmatched junction bases numbered 7, after V lost 5 bases and J lost 7 bases. The chain's CDR3 is CASSPFGQVEAFF. In DNA form, the CDR3 reads TGTGCCAGCAGCCCATTTGGACAGGTTGAAGCTTTCTTT.

The chain has TRBV2 and TRBJ2-7; the D gene is possibly TRBD1 (7 bases). The germline gives CDR1 SNHLY, CDR2 FYNNEI. Trimming shortened V by 6 bases and J by 2 bases, and 17 bases separated the two germline ends. The CDR3 is 15 residues long. The CDR3 is CASRVRAGGTYEQYF. In nucleotides, the CDR3 is TGTGCCAGCAGGGTCCGAGCAGGGGGGACCTACGAGCAGTACTTC. The full variable domain, with the rest looked up from reference TRBV2 and TRBJ2-7, is EPEVTQTPSHQVTQMGQEVILRCVPISNHLYFYWYRQILGQKVEFLVSFYNNEISEKSEIFDDQFSVERPDGSNFTLKIRSTKLEDSAMYFCASRVRAGGTYEQYFGPGTRLTVT.

V is TRBV27 and J is TRBJ1-1; 8 bases map to TRBD1. The CDR3 extends over 15 amino acids. Germline loops: CDR1 MNHEY, CDR2 SMNVEV (reference sequence). V gave up 8 bases and J gave up 4 bases; unmatched junction bases: 12. In DNA, the CDR3 is TGTGCCAGCGGTCCCCACACAGGGGGTCCCACTGAAGCTTTCTTT. Translating it yields CASGPHTGGPTEAFF.

This clone was found once. J is TRBJ2-1 and V is TRBV10-3, with D possibly matching TRBD1 (6 bases). V lost 2 bases and J lost 4, with 12 bases in between. CDR1 and CDR2 from the germline V gene are ENHRY and SYGVKD. The CDR3 covers 15 residues. This CDR3 is CAISEGWGPYNEQFF. The DNA for the CDR3 is TGTGCCATCAGTGAGGGATGGGGGCCTTACAATGAGCAGTTCTTC.

The V and J genes are TRBV7-9 and TRBJ1-6, with D possibly matching TRBD1 (5 bases). Germline V CDR1 and CDR2: SEHNR, FQNEAQ (reference sequence). CDR3 length: 14 residues. Deletions cut 3 bases from V and 3 bases from J, with 6 bases between. CDR3 residues: CASSFDSYNSPLHF. The CDR3, as DNA: TGTGCCAGCAGCTTTGACAGCTATAATTCACCCCTCCACTTT.

The chain combines TRBV7-3 with TRBJ2-5, with a weak D call TRBD1 (6 bases). The CDR3 sequence is 14 residues long. Germline V gene sequence: CDR1 SGHTA, CDR2 FQGTGA. The V end lost 5 bases, the J end lost 1 base, and 11 bases lay between the germline ends. The CDR3 sequence: CASSMTGSQETQYF. The CDR3 DNA follows: TGTGCCAGCAGCATGACAGGTTCCCAAGAGACCCAGTACTTC.

The J gene is TRBJ2-1, the V gene TRBV5-1, with D possibly matching TRBD2 (6 bases). The V end was cut by 3 bases, the J end by 6 bases, with 7 bases between. Germline V gene lookup returns CDR1 SGHRS and CDR2 YFSETQ. There are 12 residues in the CDR3. This CDR3 reads CASSWGLNEQFF. In nucleotides, the CDR3 is TGCGCCAGCAGCTGGGGACTCAATGAGCAGTTCTTC.

The V and J genes are TRBV10-1 and TRBJ2-7; 8 bases match TRBD1. There are 14 residues in the CDR3. Germline V gene data show CDR1 as WNHNN and CDR2 as SYGVQD (reference sequence). J was trimmed by 3 bases and V by 3 bases; bases with no gene match: 4. In nucleotides, the CDR3 is TGCGCCAGCAGTGAATCCGGACAGGGCTACGAGCAGTACTTC. Protein: CASSESGQGYEQYF.

The DNA of the CDR3 is TGTGCCAGCAGCGTAGGGTTCGGGGAGGGGACAGCAACTTACAATGAGCAGTTCTTC. Amino acid sequence: CASSVGFGEGTATYNEQFF. The chain is built from TRBV9 and TRBJ2-1; either TRBD1 or TRBD2 may supply D (7 bases each). The germline V gene has CDR1 SGDLS and CDR2 YYNGEE. Trimming pared 0 bases from V and 4 bases from J, leaving 23 bases between. This CDR3 has 19 residues.

This chain connects TRBV2 to TRBJ1-2; D not certain. V was trimmed by 3 bases and J by 8 bases, leaving 22 bases between them. The germline V gene has CDR1 SNHLY and CDR2 FYNNEI. The CDR3 has 16 amino acids. The chain's CDR3 is CASSESASSTFSGYTF. CDR3 bases: TGTGCCAGCAGTGAGTCTGCCTCCTCGACCTTTTCCGGCTACACCTTC.

This chain links TRBV10-1 with TRBJ2-2; a weak D match, TRBD2 (5 bases). The germline CDR1 and CDR2 sequences are WNHNN and SYGVQD (reference sequence). V was cut by 4 bases and J by 2 bases, with 11 bases left in between. This CDR3 is 15 amino acids long. DNA of the CDR3: TGCGCCAGCAGTGGTGGTAGCGCCAACACCGGGGAGCTGTTTTTT. It yields the protein CASSGGSANTGELFF.

The chain employs TRBV11-2 and TRBJ1-4; D uncertain. The CDR3 covers 14 residues. CDR1 and CDR2 (germline): SGHAT, FQNNGV. Trimming cost V 7 bases and J 7 bases, with 16 bases left between them. CDR3 DNA sequence: TGTGCCAGCACCCTGGACGCGGGGAGTGAAAAACTGTTTTTT. Translation: CASTLDAGSEKLFF. Based on the CDR3 plus reference TRBV11-2 and TRBJ1-4, the full variable domain is EAGVAQSPRYKIIEKRQSVAFWCNPISGHATLYWYQQILGQGPKLLIQFQNNGVVDDSQLPKDRFSAERLKGVDSTLKIQPAKLEDSAVYLCASTLDAGSEKLFFGSGTQLSVL.

V and J are TRBV6-6 and TRBJ2-3; no reliable D call. Trimming left V 5 bases short and J 0 bases short, with 12 bases between. The germline gives CDR1 MNHNY, CDR2 SVGAGI (reference sequence). There are 15 residues in the CDR3. The CDR3 sequence: CASSPPITSTDTQYF. As DNA, the CDR3 is TGTGCCAGCAGTCCCCCTATAACTAGCACAGATACGCAGTATTTT.

The gene calls are TRBV6-5 and TRBJ1-5; possibly TRBD1 for D (5 bases). Trimming took 8 bases from V and 3 from J, leaving 11 bases between them. Germline CDR1 MNHEY, CDR2 SVGAGI. The CDR3 contains 13 residues. The CDR3 nucleotides read TGTGCCAGCGGAGACAGAATCAATCAGCCCCAGCATTTT. This gives the protein CASGDRINQPQHF.

This clone was recorded only once. The V call is TRBV13, the J call TRBJ2-7; 10 positions agree with TRBD1. The CDR3 consists of 15 residues. Germline loops: CDR1 PRHDT, CDR2 FYEKMQ (reference sequence). V lost 5 bases to trimming and J lost 2 bases; unmatched junction nucleotides: 6. CDR3 region: CASSGSGTGAYEQYF. CDR3 sequence (DNA): TGTGCCAGCAGCGGATCCGGGACAGGGGCCTACGAGCAGTACTTC.

This chain uses TRBV30 with TRBJ2-2; D might be TRBD1 (5 bases). This CDR3 region has 11 residues. From germline, CDR1 is GTSNPN and CDR2 SVGIG (reference sequence). Trimming left V 4 bases short and J 6 bases short, with 6 bases between. The CDR3 sequence is CAWIRAGELFF. As DNA, the CDR3 is TGTGCCTGGATCAGGGCCGGGGAGCTGTTTTTT.

The V call is TRBV19, the J call TRBJ2-1, with a weak D call TRBD1 (6 bases). Germline lookup yields CDR1 LNHDA and CDR2 SQIVND (reference sequence). V was cut by 2 bases and J by 12 bases, with 8 bases left in between. The CDR3 is 11 amino acids. DNA of the CDR3: TGTGCCAGTAGTATACAGGGGAGGCAGTTCTTC. Translation: CASSIQGRQFF.

This clone was observed a few times. This chain uses TRBV5-5 with TRBJ2-5; 10 positions match TRBD2. There are 16 residues in the CDR3. J was trimmed by 3 bases and V by 0 bases; bases with no gene match: 5. Germline V gives CDR1 SGHKS, CDR2 YYEKEE (reference sequence). CDR3 amino acids: CASSLGLAGLKETQYF. The CDR3 DNA reads TGTGCCAGCAGCTTGGGACTAGCGGGCTTGAAAGAGACCCAGTACTTC.